This is a list of T cell receptor beta chains from one sample in a study of Ad26.COV2.S vaccination and SARS-CoV-2 variants. The table came from immunoSEQ multiplex PCR; TCRdb's copy has only in-frame clones and leaves some out. Of hundreds of thousands of clones listed, around nine tenths are singletons. This material consisted of peripheral blood, taken in a trial of Ad26.COV2.S vaccine versus placebo. All receptors derive from a person between 18 and 60 years old who received the Ad26.COV2.S COVID-19 vaccine or a placebo. The CDR3 runs from the conserved cysteine through the conserved F or W. D genes are given only for firm matches. A row's size may be missing; if present it is once, few, many or a size class.

abundance	v_gene	d_gene	j_gene	CDR3aa
.	TRBV4-2	TRBD2	TRBJ2-5	CASSQDGRLASGGETQYF
.	TRBV11-2	TRBD2	TRBJ2-7	CASSTPMVAGYEQYF
.	TRBV9	TRBD1	TRBJ1-2	CASSVAAGGANYGYTF
.	TRBV11-2	TRBD1	TRBJ1-2	CASSQPRDRARYGYTF
.	TRBV29-1	.	TRBJ2-4	CSVESRVSAKNIQYF
few	TRBV7-9	TRBD1	TRBJ2-2	CASSFIRQGVTGELFF
.	TRBV7-9	TRBD1	TRBJ2-2	CASSAGQDTGELFF
.	TRBV27	.	TRBJ2-7	CASSPSGMGIGEQYF
.	TRBV11-2	.	TRBJ2-2	CASSLAGNTGELFF
.	TRBV24-1	.	TRBJ2-7	CATSEGRGKIEQYF
once	TRBV29-1	TRBD1	TRBJ1-1	CSGRGQMNTEAFF
few	TRBV6-1	.	TRBJ2-3	CASSDRGDTDTQYF
.	TRBV6-5	TRBD2	TRBJ2-7	CASRSLSGSYEQYF
.	TRBV28	.	TRBJ1-2	CASRDGGYTF
once	TRBV4-3	.	TRBJ2-7	CASSQDWDSRSYEQYF
once	TRBV5-1	.	TRBJ2-7	CASSLARGGRYEQYF
.	TRBV2	TRBD1	TRBJ1-6	CASSSDRGDSPLHF
.	TRBV28	.	TRBJ1-4	CASSSPTTNEKLFF
.	TRBV7-2	.	TRBJ2-7	CASSLWGQPGAHEQYF
once	TRBV7-3	.	TRBJ2-7	CASSLRPGTDYEQYF
.	TRBV19	TRBD1	TRBJ1-2	CASSTRQGARGYTF
.	TRBV28	.	TRBJ2-7	CASTSLSYEQYF
.	TRBV7-8	TRBD2	TRBJ2-1	CASSGLAGPNEQFF
.	TRBV18	.	TRBJ1-1	CASSPEGGARVLAFF
.	TRBV28	TRBD1	TRBJ2-6	CASRADRGSGANVLTF
.	TRBV12-2	.	TRBJ1-2	CASRPQPYPGPYGYTF
.	TRBV7-9	.	TRBJ1-2	CASSLPGYGYTF
.	TRBV19	TRBD2	TRBJ2-2	CASSMTSGRGTGELFF
.	TRBV29-1	.	TRBJ2-2	CSARRGENTGELFF